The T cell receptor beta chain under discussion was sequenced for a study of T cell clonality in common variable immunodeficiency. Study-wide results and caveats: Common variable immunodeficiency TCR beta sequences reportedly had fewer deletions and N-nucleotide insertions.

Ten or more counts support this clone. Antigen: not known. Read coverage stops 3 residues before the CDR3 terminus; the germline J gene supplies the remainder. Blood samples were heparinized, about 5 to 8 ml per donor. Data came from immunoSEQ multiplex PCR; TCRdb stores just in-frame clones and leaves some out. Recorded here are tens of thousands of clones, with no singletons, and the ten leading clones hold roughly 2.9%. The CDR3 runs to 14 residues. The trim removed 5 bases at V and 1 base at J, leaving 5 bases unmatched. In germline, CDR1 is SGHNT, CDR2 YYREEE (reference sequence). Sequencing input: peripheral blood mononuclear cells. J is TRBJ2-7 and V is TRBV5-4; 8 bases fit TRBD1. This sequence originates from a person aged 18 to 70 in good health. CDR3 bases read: TGTGCCAGCAGATATGGACAGGGTTCCTACGAG. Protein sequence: CASRYGQGSYE. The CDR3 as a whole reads CASRYGQGSYEQYF.